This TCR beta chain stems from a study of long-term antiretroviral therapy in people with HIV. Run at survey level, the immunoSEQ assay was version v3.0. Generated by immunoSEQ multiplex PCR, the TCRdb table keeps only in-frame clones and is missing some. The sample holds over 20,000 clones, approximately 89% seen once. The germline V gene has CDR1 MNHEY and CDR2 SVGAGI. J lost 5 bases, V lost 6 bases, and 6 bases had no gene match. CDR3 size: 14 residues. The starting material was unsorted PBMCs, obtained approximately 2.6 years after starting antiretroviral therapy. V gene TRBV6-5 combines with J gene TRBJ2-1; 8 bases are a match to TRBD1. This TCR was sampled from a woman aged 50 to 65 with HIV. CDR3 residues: CASSTGTGNNEQFF. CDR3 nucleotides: TGTGCCAGCAGCACTGGGACAGGAAACAATGAGCAGTTCTTC.